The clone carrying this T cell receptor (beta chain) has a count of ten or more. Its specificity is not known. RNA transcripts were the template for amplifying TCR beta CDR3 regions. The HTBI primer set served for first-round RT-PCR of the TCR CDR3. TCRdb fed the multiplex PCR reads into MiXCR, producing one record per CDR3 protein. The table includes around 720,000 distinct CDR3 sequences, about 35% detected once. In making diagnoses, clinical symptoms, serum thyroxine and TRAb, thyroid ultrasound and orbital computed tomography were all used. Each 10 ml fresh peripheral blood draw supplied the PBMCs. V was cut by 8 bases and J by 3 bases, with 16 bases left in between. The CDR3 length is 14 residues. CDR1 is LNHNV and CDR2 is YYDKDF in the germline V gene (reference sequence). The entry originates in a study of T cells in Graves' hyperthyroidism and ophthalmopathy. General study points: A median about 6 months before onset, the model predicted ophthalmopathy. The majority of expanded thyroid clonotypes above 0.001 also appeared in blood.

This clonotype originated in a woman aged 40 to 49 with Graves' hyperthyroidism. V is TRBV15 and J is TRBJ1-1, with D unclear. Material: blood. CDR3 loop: CATAGRPAYTEAFF. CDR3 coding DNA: TGTGCCACCGCCGGCAGACCAGCCTACACTGAAGCTTTCTTT.